A single sample is the source of the 6 T cell receptor beta chains below, sequenced in a study of T cell repertoires in cytomegalovirus infection. TCRdb called the reads again in MiXCR, with one record for every CDR3 protein. The table includes 630,000 or so distinct CDR3 sequences, more than 20% detected once. Sequencing was carried out using CD8+ T cells from PBMCs. The receptors come from a human donor in good health (CMV status not recorded). Some clones in this sample may be carry-over from other donors' samples.

In regard to this clonotype: Germline is not matched at one junction end, which may reflect a read error. This chain connects TRBV20-1 to TRBJ1-5; D is uncertain. The CDR3 has 15 amino acids. CDR1 is DFQATT and CDR2 is SNEGSKA in the germline V gene (reference sequence). CDR3 residues: CSATRPGEGNQPQRF. The CDR3 region has the DNA TGCAGTGCTACCAGACCGGGTGAGGGCAATCAGCCCCAGCGTTTT.

This chain connects TRBV4-1 to TRBJ2-1, with 15 bases fitting TRBD2. Losses at the gene ends were 3 bases for V and 2 bases for J; bases not matched to a gene: 2. Germline V gives CDR1 MGHRA, CDR2 YSYEKL. This CDR3 is 17 amino acids long. The CDR3 sequence is CASSQGLAGGPYNEQFF. The CDR3 nucleotides read TGCGCCAGCAGCCAGGGACTAGCGGGGGGTCCCTACAATGAGCAGTTCTTC.

This clonotype occurred many times. The V gene is TRBV4-3, the J gene TRBJ2-3; possible D gene TRBD2, 7 bases. In germline, CDR1 is LGHNA, CDR2 YSLEER. The CDR3 spans 19 residues. Trimming shortened V by 0 bases and J by 2 bases, and 21 bases separated the two germline ends. The CDR3 bases are TGCGCCAGCAGCCAAGATATACAGGGACTACGATCGTACACAGATACGCAGTATTTT. This translates into CASSQDIQGLRSYTDTQYF.

This chain joins TRBV10-3 and TRBJ2-2; TRBD1 matches at 10 bases. CDR1 and CDR2 from the germline V gene are ENHRY and SYGVKD. J lost 2 bases, V lost 4 bases, and 10 bases had no gene match. The CDR3 covers 18 residues. Here the CDR3 DNA reads TGTGCCATCAGTGGGACAGGGGGAGTATCGGGAAACACCGGGGAGCTGTTTTTT. This encodes CAISGTGGVSGNTGELFF.

The table lists this clonotype with a few counts. The rearrangement links TRBV6-5 to TRBJ1-1; the D gene is possibly TRBD1 (5 bases). Germline V gene lookup returns CDR1 MNHEY and CDR2 SVGAGI. The CDR3 is 15 amino acids. The V gene lost 0 bases and the J gene lost 3 bases, with 11 bases spanning the gap. CDR3 sequence reads: CASSYSGRPDTEAFF. The CDR3 DNA reads TGTGCCAGCAGTTACTCGGGGCGTCCAGACACTGAAGCTTTCTTT.

The CDR3 region has the DNA TGTGCCAGCAGCCAAGGATTAGGGGGAAACTATGGCTACACCTTC. This gives the protein CASSQGLGGNYGYTF. This chain uses TRBV14 with TRBJ1-2; weak D call: TRBD1 (6 bases). The germline V gene has CDR1 SGHDN and CDR2 FVKESK. CDR3 length equals 15 residues. The V and J ends lost 1 base and 2 bases respectively, with 11 bases between them.